This TCR beta chain was sequenced during a study of blood T cell repertoires in COVID-19. This CDR3 is built from 14 residues. CDR1 is LNHNV, CDR2 YYDKDF, per germline (reference sequence). V lost 1 base to trimming and J lost 4 bases; unmatched junction nucleotides: 2. This clone was seen only once. Authors' analysis steps: The authors estimated nucleated cell counts from reference gene primer amplification. Sequencing used immunoSEQ multiplex PCR; TCRdb keeps in-frame clones, though not all of them. The DNA was the basis for D and trimming; V, J and clone size are from that table. Among nearly 25,000 clones, around 86% were seen once, and the ten largest hold around 7%.

This chain connects TRBV15 to TRBJ2-5; TRBD1 matches 8 bases. Input material: peripheral blood. The sequence derives from an older man with acute or convalescent COVID-19. The CDR3 sequence: CATSRGTGLETQYF. For the CDR3, the DNA is TGTGCCACCAGCAGAGGGACAGGGTTAGAGACCCAGTACTTC. The full variable domain, in which reference TRBV15 and TRBJ2-5 provide the parts outside the CDR3, is DAMVIQNPRYQVTQFGKPVTLSCSQTLNHNVMYWYQQKSSQAPKLLFHYYDKDFNNEADTPDNFQSRRPNTSFCFLDIRSPGLGDTAMYLCATSRGTGLETQYFGPGTRLLVL.